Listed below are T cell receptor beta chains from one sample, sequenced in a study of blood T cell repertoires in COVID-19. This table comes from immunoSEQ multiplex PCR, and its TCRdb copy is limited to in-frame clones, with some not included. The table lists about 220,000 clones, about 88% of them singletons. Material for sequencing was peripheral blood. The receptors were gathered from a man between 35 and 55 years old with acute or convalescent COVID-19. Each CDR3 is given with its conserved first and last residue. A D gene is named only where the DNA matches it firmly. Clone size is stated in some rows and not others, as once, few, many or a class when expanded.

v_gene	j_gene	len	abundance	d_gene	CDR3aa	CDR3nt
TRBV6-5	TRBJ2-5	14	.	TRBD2	CASSLLAGVETQYF	TGTGCCAGCAGCCTACTAGCGGGAGTAGAGACCCAGTACTTC
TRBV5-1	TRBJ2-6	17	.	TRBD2	CASSRGLAGAGANVLTF	TGCGCCAGCAGCCGGGGACTAGCGGGAGCTGGGGCCAACGTCCTGACTTTC
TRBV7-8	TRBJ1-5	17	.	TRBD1	CASSLRLGQAPNQPQHF	TGTGCCAGCAGCTTAAGGTTGGGACAGGCCCCCAATCAGCCCCAGCATTTT
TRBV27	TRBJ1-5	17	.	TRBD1	CASSYRGHNPPNQPQHF	TGTGCCAGCAGTTACAGGGGACATAACCCCCCAAATCAGCCCCAGCATTTT
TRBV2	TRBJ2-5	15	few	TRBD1	CASNGDGTVQETQYF	TGTGCCAGCAACGGGGACGGGACAGTTCAAGAGACCCAGTACTTC
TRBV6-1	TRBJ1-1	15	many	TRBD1	CASSEDRQGYTEAFF	TGTGCCAGCAGTGAAGATAGACAGGGCTACACTGAAGCTTTCTTT
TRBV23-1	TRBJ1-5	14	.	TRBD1	CASSRQGAGQPQHF	TGCGCCAGCAGTCGTCAGGGGGCAGGTCAGCCCCAGCATTTT
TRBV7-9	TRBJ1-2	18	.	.	CASSLGGQKLFLNYGYTF	TGTGCCAGCAGCTTAGGTGGGCAGAAACTCTTCCTTAACTATGGCTACACCTTC
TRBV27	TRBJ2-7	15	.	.	CASSPHRGGLHEQYF	TGTGCCAGCAGTCCCCACAGGGGGGGCCTCCACGAGCAGTACTTC
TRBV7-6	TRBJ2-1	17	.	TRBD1	CASSLGLGTGQYNEQFF	TGTGCCAGCAGCTTAGGGTTAGGTACGGGACAGTACAATGAGCAGTTCTTC
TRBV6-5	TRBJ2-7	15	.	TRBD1	CASSYAEGTGYEQYF	TGTGCCAGCAGTTACGCGGAGGGGACAGGCTACGAGCAGTACTTC
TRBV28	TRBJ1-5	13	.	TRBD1	CASRDSSNQPQHF	TGTGCCTCCCGGGACAGCTCGAATCAGCCCCAGCATTTT
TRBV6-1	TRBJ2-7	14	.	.	CASSPRQSSYEQYF	TGTGCCAGCAGTCCGAGACAGTCTTCCTACGAGCAGTACTTC
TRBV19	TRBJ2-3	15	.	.	CASSTSDSSTDTQYF	TGTGCCAGTAGTACTTCGGACAGTAGCACAGATACGCAGTATTTT
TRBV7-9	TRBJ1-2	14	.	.	CASSLDAANYGYTF	TGTGCCAGCAGCTTAGATGCAGCTAACTATGGCTACACCTTC